This TCR beta chain emerged from a study of blood T cells in healthy people across ages. Germline CDR1 and CDR2: MNHEY and SMNVEV (reference sequence). The CDR3 extends over 15 amino acids. V trimming: 0 bases; J trimming: 7 bases; junction bases outside the gene matches: 4. Combining a sample-barcoded 5' primer with a J-beta primer mix, a second PCR ran for roughly 7 to 12 cycles. MiXCR was run by TCRdb on the 5' RACE reads, yielding one entry per CDR3 protein. The sample holds some 1.5 million distinct CDR3 sequences, approximately 43% seen once. This clonotype was seen more than once but under ten times. The total RNA that was extracted per sample amounted to at least 5 micrograms.

The sequencing input was blood. This TCR was recovered from a woman under 30 in good health. V is TRBV27 and J is TRBJ2-1; 9 positions agree with TRBD2. The CDR3, as DNA: TGTGCCAGCAGTTTATCTAGCGGGGGAAATAATGAGCAGTTCTTC. Its translation: CASSLSSGGNNEQFF.